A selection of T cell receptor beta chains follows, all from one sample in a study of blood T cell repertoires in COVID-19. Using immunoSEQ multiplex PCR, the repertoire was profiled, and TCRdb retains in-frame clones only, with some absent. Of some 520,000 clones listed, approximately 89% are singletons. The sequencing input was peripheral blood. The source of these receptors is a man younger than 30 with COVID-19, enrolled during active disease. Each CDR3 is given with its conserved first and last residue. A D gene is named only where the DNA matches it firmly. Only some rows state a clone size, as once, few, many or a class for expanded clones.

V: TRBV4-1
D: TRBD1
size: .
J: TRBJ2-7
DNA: TGCGCCAGCAGCCAGAGGACAGGGGAGAACTACGAGCAGTACTTC
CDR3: CASSQRTGENYEQYF

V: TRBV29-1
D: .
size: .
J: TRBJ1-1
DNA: TGCAGCGTTTCCCGTTTTTGGCCCGGGGAAGCTTTCTTT
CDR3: CSVSRFWPGEAFF

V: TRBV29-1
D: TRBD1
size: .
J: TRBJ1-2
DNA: TGCAGCGTCTTCCCGGGACAGGGTGTTGATGGCTACACCTTC
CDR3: CSVFPGQGVDGYTF

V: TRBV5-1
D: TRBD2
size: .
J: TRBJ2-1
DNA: TGCGCCAGCAGTCGCGGGGGGGCTTGGAATGAGCAGTTCTTC
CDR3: CASSRGGAWNEQFF

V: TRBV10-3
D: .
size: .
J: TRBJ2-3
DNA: TGTGCCATCAGCCCGAGGGCGGGGAGTGCAGATACGCAGTATTTT
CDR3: CAISPRAGSADTQYF

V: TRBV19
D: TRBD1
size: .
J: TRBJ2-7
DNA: TGTGCCAGTAGTATGGGGACAGGCCCCTACGAGCAGTACTTC
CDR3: CASSMGTGPYEQYF

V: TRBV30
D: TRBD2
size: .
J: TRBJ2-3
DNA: TGTGCCTGGAGTGTACCCGGACTAGCGGCCACCACAGATACGCAGTATTTT
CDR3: CAWSVPGLAATTDTQYF

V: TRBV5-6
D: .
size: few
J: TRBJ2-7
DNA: TGTGCCAGCAGTGGGCCCTTTCTTGACTACGAGCAGTACTTC
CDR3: CASSGPFLDYEQYF

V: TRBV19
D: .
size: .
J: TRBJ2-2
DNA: TGTGCCAGTAGTATAGGGTCGGGGAACACCGGGGAGCTGTTTTTT
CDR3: CASSIGSGNTGELFF

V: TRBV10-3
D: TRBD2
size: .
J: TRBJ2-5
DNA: TGTGCCATCAGTGCCAACGGGGAGGGGGAGACCCAGTACTTC
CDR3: CAISANGEGETQYF

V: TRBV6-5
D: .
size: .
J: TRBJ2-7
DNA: TGTGCCACCCGAGCGGACAGCTCCTACGAGCAGTACTTC
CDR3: CATRADSSYEQYF

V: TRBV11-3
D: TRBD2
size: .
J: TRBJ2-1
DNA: TGTGCCAGCAACCGGGAGGGGTTCTCCTACAATGAGCAGTTCTTC
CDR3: CASNREGFSYNEQFF

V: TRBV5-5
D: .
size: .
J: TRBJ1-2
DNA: TGTGCCAGCAGCTTGGTTTTCCGGACAAACGCCCTCTATGGCTACACCTTC
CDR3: CASSLVFRTNALYGYTF

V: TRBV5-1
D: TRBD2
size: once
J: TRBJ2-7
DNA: TGCGCCAGCAGCGCAGCGGGAGCCTCCGAGCAGTACTTC
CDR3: CASSAAGASEQYF

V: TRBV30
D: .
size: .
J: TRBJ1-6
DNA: TGTGCCTGGAGTGTCGGGAATTCACCCCTCCACTTT
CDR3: CAWSVGNSPLHF

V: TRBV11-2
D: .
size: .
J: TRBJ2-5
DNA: TGTGCCAGCAGCACGACAGTTTACGAGACCCAGTACTTC
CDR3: CASSTTVYETQYF

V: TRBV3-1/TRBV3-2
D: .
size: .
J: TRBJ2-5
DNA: TGTGCCAGCAGCCAGCAAAGAAGGAGAGGAGAGACCCAGTACTTC
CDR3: CASSQQRRRGETQYF

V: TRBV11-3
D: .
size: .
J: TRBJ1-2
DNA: TGTGCCAGCAGCCGTGGGACCAGTGGAGGGGTCGGCTACACCTTC
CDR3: CASSRGTSGGVGYTF

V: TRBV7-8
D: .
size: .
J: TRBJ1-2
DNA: TGTGCCAGCAGCTTAGCAGGGGGACACTATGGCTACACCTTC
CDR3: CASSLAGGHYGYTF

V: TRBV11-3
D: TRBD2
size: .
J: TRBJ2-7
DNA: TGTGCCAGCAGCCCTAGGACTAGCGGGAGCTACGAGCAGTACTTC
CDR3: CASSPRTSGSYEQYF

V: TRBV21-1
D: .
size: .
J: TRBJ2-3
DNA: TGTGCCAGCAGCACAGGCAGGGATTCTTCGGATACGCAGTATTTT
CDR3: CASSTGRDSSDTQYF

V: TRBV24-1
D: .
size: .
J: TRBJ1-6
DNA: TGTGCCACCAGTGACAGCCCAGGCTCACCCCTCCACTTT
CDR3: CATSDSPGSPLHF

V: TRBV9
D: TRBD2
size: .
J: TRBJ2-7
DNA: TGTGCCAGCAGCCCAGAGCGGGGCGAGCAGTACTTC
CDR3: CASSPERGEQYF

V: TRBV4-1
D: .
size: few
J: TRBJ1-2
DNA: TGCGCCAGCAGCCCTCAGACTTCCAACTATGGCTACACCTTC
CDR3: CASSPQTSNYGYTF

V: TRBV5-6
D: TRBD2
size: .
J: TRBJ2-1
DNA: TGTGCCAGCAGCCTGAAGCGGGAGTGGACTGAGCAGTTCTTC
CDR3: CASSLKREWTEQFF

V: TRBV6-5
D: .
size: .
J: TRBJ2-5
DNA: TGTGCCAGCAGTCTTGAGACCCAGTACTTC
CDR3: CASSLETQYF

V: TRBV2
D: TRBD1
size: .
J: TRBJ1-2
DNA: TGTGCCAGCAGGGATCCCGGGACAGGGGGCAGCTATGGCTACACCTTC
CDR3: CASRDPGTGGSYGYTF

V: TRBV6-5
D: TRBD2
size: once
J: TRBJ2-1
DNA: TGTGCCAGCAGTTCAGCGGGGGGGGCCTTCTACAATGAGCAGTTCTTC
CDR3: CASSSAGGAFYNEQFF

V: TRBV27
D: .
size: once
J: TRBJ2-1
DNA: TGTGCCAGCAGTGTCCAACAAAAGTACAATGAGCAGTTCTTC
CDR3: CASSVQQKYNEQFF

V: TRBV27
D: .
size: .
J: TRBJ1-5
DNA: TGTGCCAGCAGTTTAAGCGGGGCCCCCAATCAGCCCCAGCATTTT
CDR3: CASSLSGAPNQPQHF

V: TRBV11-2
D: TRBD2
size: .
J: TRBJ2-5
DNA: TGTGCCAGCAGCTTAGTGAGGGCGGGAGGAGGCCAAGAGACCCAGTACTTC
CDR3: CASSLVRAGGGQETQYF

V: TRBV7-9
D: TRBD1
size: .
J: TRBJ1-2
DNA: TGTGCCAGCAGCCCGGGACAGGGAATCTATGGCTACACCTTC
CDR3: CASSPGQGIYGYTF

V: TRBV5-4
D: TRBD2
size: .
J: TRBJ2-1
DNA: TGTGCCAGCAGCTCCGCGGGGGGTAACTACAATGAGCAGTTCTTC
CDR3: CASSSAGGNYNEQFF

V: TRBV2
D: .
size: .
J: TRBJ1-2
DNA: TGTGCCAGCAGTGATGGGGCAATCTATGGCTACACCTTC
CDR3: CASSDGAIYGYTF

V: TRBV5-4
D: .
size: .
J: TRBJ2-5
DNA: TGTGCCAGCAGCTGGGGAGTACAAGAGACCCAGTACTTC
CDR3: CASSWGVQETQYF

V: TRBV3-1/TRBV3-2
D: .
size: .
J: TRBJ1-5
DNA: TGTGCCAGCAGCCAAGATGGCCTAGGCTTCGGGTCCCAGCATTTT
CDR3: CASSQDGLGFGSQHF

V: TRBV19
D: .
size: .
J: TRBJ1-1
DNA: TGTGCCAGTAAACAGGGGAACACTGAAGCTTTCTTT
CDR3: CASKQGNTEAFF

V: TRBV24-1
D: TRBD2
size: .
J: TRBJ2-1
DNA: TGTGCCACCAGTGATCAAGTCCCGCTAGCGGGAGAGGGTCTTGGTGAGCAGTTCTTC
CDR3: CATSDQVPLAGEGLGEQFF

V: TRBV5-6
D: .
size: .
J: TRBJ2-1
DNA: TGTGCCAGCAGCTCCCGACTAGAAGAGTTCTTC
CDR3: CASSSRLEEFF

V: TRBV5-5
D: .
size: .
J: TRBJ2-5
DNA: TGTGCCAGCACCCGGGGGGCCCCAGAGACCCAGTACTTC
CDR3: CASTRGAPETQYF

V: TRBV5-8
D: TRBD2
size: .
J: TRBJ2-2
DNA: TGTGCCAGCAGCTTGGGACTAGCGGATGATACCGGGGAGCTGTTTTTT
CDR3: CASSLGLADDTGELFF

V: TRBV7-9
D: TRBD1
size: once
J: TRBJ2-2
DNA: TGTGCCCCCCGACAGGGGAACACCGGGGAGCTGTTTTTT
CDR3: CAPRQGNTGELFF

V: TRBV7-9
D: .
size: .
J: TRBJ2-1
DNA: TGTGCCAGCAGCTTAGCGGTGAGCTCCTACAATGAGCAGTTCTTC
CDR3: CASSLAVSSYNEQFF

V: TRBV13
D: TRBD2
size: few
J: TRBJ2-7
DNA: TGTGCCAGCAGCCCAATAGCGGGAGGTGGCGAGCAGTACTTC
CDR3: CASSPIAGGGEQYF

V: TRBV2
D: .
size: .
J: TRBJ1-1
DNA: TGTGCCAGCAAACAGGGCACTGAAGCTTTCTTT
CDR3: CASKQGTEAFF

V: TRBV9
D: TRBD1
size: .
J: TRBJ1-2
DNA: TGTGCCAGCAGCGTAGATACAGGGGGTGGCTACACCTTC
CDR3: CASSVDTGGGYTF

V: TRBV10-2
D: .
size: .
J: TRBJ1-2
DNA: TGCGCCAGCAGTGATCTCTTCGGGGGAGGCTATGGCTACACCTTC
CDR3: CASSDLFGGGYGYTF

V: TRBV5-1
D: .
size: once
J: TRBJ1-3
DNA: TGCGCCAGCAGCTTGGCCGGGGGAGAAGGAAACACCATATATTTT
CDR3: CASSLAGGEGNTIYF